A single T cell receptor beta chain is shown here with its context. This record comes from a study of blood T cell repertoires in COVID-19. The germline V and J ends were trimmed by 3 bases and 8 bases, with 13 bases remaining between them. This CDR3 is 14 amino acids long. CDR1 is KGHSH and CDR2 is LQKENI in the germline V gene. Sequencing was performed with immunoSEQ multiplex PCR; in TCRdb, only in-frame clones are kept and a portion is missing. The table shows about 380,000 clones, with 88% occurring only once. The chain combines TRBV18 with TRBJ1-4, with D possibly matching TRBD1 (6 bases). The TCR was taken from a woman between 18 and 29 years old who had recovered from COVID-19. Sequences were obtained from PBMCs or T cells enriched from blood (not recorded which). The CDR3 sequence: CASSPTGVVEKLFF. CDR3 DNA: TGTGCCAGCTCACCGACAGGAGTAGTAGAAAAACTGTTTTTT.